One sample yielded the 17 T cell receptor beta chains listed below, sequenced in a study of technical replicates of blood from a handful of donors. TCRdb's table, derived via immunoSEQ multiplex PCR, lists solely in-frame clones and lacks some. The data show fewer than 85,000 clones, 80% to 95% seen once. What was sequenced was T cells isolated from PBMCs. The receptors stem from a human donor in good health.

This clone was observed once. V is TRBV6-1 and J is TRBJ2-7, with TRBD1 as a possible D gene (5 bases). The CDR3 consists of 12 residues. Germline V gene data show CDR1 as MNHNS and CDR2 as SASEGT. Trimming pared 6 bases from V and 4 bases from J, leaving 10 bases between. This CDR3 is CASSRQIYEQYF. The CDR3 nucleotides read TGTGCCAGCAGCAGACAGATATACGAGCAGTACTTC.

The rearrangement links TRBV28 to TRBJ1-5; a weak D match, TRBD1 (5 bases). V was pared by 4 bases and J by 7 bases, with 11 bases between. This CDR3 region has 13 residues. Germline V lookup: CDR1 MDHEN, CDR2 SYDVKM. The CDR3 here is CASSSGHGQPQHF. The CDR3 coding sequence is TGTGCCAGCAGTTCAGGGCACGGGCAGCCCCAGCATTTT.

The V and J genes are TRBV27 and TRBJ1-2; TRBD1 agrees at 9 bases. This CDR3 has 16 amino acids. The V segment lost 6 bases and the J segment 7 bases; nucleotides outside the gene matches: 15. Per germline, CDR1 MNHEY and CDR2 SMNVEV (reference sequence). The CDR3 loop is CASSRRPGQGVGGYTF. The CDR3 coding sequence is TGTGCCAGCAGCCGCCGCCCGGGACAGGGAGTTGGTGGCTACACCTTC.

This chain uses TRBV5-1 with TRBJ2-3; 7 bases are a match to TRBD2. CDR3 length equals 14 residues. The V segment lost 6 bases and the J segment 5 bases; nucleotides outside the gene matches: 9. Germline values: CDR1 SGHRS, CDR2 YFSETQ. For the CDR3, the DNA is TGCGCCAGCAACATAGCGGGTCGGGGAGATACGCAGTATTTT. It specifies CASNIAGRGDTQYF.

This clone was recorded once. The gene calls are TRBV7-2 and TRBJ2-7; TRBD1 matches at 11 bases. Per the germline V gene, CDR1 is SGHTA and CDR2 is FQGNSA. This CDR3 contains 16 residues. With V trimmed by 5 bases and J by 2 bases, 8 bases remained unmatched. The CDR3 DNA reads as TGTGCCAGCAGCCCCCGGGGGACAGGGGGGGCCTACGAGCAGTACTTC. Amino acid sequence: CASSPRGTGGAYEQYF.

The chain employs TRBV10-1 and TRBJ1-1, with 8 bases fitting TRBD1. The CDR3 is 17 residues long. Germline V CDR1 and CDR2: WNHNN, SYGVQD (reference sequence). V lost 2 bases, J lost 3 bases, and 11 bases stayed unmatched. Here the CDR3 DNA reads TGCGCCAGCAGTGAGCCTAAACAGGGGGAGAAGGACACTGAAGCTTTCTTT. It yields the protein CASSEPKQGEKDTEAFF.

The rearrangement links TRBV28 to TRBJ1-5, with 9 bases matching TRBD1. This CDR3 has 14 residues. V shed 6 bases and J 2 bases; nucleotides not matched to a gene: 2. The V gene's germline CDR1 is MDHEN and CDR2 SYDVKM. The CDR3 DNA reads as TGTGCCAGCAGCCGGACAGGGGGCAATCAGCCCCAGCATTTT. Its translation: CASSRTGGNQPQHF.

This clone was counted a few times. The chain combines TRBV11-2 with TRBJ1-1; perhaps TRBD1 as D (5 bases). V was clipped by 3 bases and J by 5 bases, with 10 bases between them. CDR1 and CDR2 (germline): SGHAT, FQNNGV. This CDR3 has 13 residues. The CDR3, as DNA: TGTGCCAGCAGCTTGTGGGGCCGGACTGAAGCTTTCTTT. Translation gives CASSLWGRTEAFF.

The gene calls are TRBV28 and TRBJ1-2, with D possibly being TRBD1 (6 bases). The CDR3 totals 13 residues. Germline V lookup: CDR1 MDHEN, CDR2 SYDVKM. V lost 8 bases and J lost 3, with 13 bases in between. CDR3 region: CASSTRTDYGYTF. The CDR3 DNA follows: TGTGCCAGCTCGACACGGACAGACTATGGCTACACCTTC.

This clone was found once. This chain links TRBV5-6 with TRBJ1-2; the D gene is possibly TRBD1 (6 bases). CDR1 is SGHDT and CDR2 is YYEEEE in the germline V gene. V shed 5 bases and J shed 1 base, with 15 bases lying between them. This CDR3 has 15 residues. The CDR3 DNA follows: TGTGCCAGCAGTCGGGACAACTTCCTTAACTATGGCTACACCTTC. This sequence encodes CASSRDNFLNYGYTF.

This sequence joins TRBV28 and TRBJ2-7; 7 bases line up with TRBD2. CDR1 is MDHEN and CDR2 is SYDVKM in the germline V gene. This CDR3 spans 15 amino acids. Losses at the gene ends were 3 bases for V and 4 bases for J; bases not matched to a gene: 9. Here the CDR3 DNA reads TGTGCCAGCAGTTTCTGGGGGGAGGGAAAGTACGAGCAGTACTTC. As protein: CASSFWGEGKYEQYF.

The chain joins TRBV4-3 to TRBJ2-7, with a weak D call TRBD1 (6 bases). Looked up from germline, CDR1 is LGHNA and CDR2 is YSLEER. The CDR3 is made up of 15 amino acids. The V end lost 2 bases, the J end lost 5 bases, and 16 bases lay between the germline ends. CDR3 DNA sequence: TGCGCCAGCAGCCAAAACCGGGACATGGAACACGAGCAGTACTTC. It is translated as CASSQNRDMEHEQYF.

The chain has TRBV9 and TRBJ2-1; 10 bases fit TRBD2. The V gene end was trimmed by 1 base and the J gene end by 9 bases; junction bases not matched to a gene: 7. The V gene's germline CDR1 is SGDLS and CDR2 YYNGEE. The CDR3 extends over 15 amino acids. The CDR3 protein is CASSVLAGDRGEQFF. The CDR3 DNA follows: TGTGCCAGCAGCGTACTAGCGGGAGATAGGGGTGAGCAGTTCTTC. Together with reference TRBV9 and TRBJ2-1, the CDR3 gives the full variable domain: DSGVTQTPKHLITATGQRVTLRCSPRSGDLSVYWYQQSLDQGLQFLIQYYNGEERAKGNILERFSAQQFPDLHSELNLSSLELGDSALYFCASSVLAGDRGEQFFGPGTRLTVL.

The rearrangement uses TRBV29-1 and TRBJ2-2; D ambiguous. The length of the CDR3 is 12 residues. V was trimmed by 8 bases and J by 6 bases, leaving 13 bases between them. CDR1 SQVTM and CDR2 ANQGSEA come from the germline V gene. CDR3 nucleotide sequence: TGCAGCTCTAGAGCCTATGCCGGGGAGCTGTTTTTT. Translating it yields CSSRAYAGELFF.

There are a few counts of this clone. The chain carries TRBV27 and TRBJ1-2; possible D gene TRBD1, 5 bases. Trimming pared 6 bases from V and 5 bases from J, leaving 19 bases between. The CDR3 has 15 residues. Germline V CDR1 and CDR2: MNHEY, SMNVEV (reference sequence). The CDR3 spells CASRERDWVGYGYTF. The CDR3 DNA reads TGTGCCAGCAGAGAAAGGGACTGGGTGGGGTATGGCTACACCTTC.

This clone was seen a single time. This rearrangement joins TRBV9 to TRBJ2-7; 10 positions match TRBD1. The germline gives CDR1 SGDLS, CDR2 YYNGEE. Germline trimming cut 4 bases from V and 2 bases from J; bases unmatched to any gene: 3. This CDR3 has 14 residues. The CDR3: CASSSGQGAYEQYF. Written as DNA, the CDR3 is TGTGCCAGCAGCTCAGGACAGGGGGCCTACGAGCAGTACTTC. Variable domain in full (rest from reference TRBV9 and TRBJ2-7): DSGVTQTPKHLITATGQRVTLRCSPRSGDLSVYWYQQSLDQGLQFLIQYYNGEERAKGNILERFSAQQFPDLHSELNLSSLELGDSALYFCASSSGQGAYEQYFGPGTRLTVT.

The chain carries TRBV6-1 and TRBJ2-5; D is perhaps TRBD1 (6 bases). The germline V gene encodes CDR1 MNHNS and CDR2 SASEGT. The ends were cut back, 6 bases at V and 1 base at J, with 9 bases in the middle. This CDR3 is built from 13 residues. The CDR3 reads CASSGQSQETQYF. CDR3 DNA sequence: TGTGCCAGCAGCGGACAGAGCCAAGAGACCCAGTACTTC.